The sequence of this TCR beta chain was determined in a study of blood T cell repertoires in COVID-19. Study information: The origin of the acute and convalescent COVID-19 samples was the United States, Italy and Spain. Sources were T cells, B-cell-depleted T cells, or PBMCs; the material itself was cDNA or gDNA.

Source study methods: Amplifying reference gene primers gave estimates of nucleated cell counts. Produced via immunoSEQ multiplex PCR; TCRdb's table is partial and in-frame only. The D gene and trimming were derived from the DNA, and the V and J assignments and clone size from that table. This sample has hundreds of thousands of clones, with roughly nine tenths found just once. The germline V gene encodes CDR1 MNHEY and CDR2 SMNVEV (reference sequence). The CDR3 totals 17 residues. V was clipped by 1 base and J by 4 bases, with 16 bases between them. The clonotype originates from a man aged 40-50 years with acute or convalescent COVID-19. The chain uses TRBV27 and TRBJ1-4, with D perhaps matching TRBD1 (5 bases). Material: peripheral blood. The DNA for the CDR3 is TGTGCCAGCAGTTTATACTATCAATACGGGGGTAATGAAAAACTGTTTTTT. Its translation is CASSLYYQYGGNEKLFF. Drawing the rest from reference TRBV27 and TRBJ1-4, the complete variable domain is EAQVTQNPRYLITVTGKKLTVTCSQNMNHEYMSWYRQDPGLGLRQIYYSMNVEVTDKGDVPEGYKVSRKEKRNFPLILESPSPNQTSLYFCASSLYYQYGGNEKLFFGSGTQLSVL.